This T cell receptor (beta chain) was identified in a study of blood T cell repertoires in COVID-19. Germline V gene data show CDR1 as KGHDR and CDR2 as SFDVKD. The CDR3 loop spans 19 amino acids. V shed 3 bases, J shed 4 bases, and the junction held 13 bases outside the gene matches. TCRdb keeps only in-frame clones here, not all; method: immunoSEQ multiplex PCR. Here the sample spans fewer than 130,000 clones, 85% to 90% being singletons. The J gene is TRBJ2-1, the V gene TRBV24-1; 11 positions agree with TRBD1. Source material: peripheral blood. The receptor was derived from a woman of 80 years or more with acute or convalescent COVID-19. CDR3 amino acids: CATSDRSTLGQGVYNEQFF. In DNA form, the CDR3 reads TGTGCCACCAGTGATCGCTCCACCCTGGGACAGGGGGTTTACAATGAGCAGTTCTTC.